This T cell receptor (beta chain) comes out of a study of metastatic and nonmetastatic thyroid tumors. Study information: Across peripheral blood and tumor or nodule tissue samples taken from malignant and benign thyroid patients, the repertoires were compared with one another. General study points: Reports indicated that malignant thyroid tumors showed significantly higher TCR beta diversity than benign nodules did, in blood and tumor.

This clone was counted between two and nine times. Its antigen is as yet unknown. Germline values: CDR1 MNHEY, CDR2 SVGAGI. This CDR3 is built from 16 residues. The V and J ends lost 0 bases and 0 bases respectively, with 6 bases between them. Among the patients, none had received any treatment before thyroid surgery. Via MiXCR, TCRdb re-called the PCR reads. The table lists some 64,000 clones, approximately 4% of them singletons. Sample: blood. The rearrangement links TRBV6-5 to TRBJ2-6; D possibly corresponds to TRBD2 (6 bases). The receptor was derived from a female donor with papillary thyroid cancer or a benign thyroid nodule (not recorded which). Some clones in this sample may be carry-over from other donors' samples. The CDR3 DNA reads TGTGCCAGCAGTTACTCGGGGGGCTCTGGGGCCAACGTCCTGACTTTC. Its translation is CASSYSGGSGANVLTF.